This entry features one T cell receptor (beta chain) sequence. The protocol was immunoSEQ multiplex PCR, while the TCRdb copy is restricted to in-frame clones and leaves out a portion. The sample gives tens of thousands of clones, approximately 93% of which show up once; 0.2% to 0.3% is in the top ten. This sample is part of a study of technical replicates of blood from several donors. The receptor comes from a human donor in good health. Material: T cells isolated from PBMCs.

The DNA of the CDR3 is TGTGCCAGCAGCTTAGCGCAGGGGCGCTGGGACACTGAAGCTTTCTTT. Its translation: CASSLAQGRWDTEAFF. The chain has TRBV13 and TRBJ1-1, with D possibly being TRBD1 (6 bases). Germline values: CDR1 PRHDT, CDR2 FYEKMQ (reference sequence). The germline V and J ends were trimmed by 1 base and 3 bases, with 15 bases remaining between them. The CDR3 consists of 16 residues. The full variable domain, with the rest looked up from reference TRBV13 and TRBJ1-1, is AAGVIQSPRHLIKEKRETATLKCYPIPRHDTVYWYQQGPGQDPQFLISFYEKMQSDKGSIPDRFSAQQFSDYHSELNMSSLELGDSALYFCASSLAQGRWDTEAFFGQGTRLTVV.